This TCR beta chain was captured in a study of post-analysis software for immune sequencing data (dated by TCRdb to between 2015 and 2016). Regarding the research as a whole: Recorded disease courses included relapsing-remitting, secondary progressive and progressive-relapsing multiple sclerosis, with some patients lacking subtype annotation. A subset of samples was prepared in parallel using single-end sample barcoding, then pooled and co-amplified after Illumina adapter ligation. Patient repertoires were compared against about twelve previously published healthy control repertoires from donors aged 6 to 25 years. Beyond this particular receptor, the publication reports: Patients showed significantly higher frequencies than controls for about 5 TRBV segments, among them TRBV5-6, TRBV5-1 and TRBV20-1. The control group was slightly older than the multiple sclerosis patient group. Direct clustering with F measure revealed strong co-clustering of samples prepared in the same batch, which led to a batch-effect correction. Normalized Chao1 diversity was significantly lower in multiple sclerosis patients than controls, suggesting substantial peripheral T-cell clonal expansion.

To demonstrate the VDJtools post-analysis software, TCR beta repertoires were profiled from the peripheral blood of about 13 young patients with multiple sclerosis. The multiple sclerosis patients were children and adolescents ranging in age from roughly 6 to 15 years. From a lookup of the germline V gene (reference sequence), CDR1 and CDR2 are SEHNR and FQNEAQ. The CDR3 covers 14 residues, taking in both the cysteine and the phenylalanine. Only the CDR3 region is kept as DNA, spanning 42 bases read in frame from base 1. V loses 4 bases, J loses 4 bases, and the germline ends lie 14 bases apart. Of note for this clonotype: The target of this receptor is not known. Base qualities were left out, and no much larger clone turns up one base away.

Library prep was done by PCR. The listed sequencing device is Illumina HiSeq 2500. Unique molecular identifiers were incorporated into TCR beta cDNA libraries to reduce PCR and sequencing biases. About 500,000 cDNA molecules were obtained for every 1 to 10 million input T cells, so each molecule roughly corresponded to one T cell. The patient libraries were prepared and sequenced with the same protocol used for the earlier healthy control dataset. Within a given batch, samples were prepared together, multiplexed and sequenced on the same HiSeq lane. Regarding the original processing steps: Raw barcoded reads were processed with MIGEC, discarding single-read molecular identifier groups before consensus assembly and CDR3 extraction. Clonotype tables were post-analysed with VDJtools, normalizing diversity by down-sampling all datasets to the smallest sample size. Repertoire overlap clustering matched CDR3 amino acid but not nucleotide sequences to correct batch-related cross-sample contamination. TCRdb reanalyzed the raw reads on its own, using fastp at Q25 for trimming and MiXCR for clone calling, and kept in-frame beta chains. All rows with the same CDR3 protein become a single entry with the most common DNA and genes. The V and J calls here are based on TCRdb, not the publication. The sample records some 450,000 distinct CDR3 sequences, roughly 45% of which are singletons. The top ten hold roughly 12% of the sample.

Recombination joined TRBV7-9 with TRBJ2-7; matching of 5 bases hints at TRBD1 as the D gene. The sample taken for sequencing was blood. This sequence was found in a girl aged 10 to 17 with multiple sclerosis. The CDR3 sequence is CASSSYRSGYEQYF. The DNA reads TGTGCCAGCAGCTCTTACCGTTCAGGGTACGAGCAGTACTTC.